This T cell receptor (beta chain) came from a study of blood T cell repertoires in COVID-19. Study context: Samples of COVID-19 (acute and convalescent) were obtained from the United States, Italy and Spain. The analysed material was cDNA or gDNA that came from T cells, B-cell-depleted T cells, or PBMCs.

In Cohort 3, a recovered donor had either two negative PCRs, clearance, or symptom resolution. Authors' methods: For nucleated cells, counts were estimated from reference gene primer amplification. Here immunoSEQ multiplex PCR was the method, and the copy in TCRdb shows in-frame clones only, minus some. The DNA gave D and trimming, while V, J and clone size come from that table. The sample carries some 170,000 clones, 85% to 90% recorded once. Germline CDR1 SGHKS, CDR2 YYEKEE (reference sequence). The CDR3 totals 16 residues. V was shortened by 1 base and J by 7 bases, with 21 bases between the two germline ends.

This receptor was obtained from a man in his forties who had recovered from COVID-19. Source material: PBMCs or T cells enriched from blood (not recorded which). The V call is TRBV5-5, the J call TRBJ2-7; the D gene is possibly TRBD2 (6 bases). The CDR3 DNA follows: TGTGCCAGCAGCTTGTCCCACCGGATGGACGGAGGGGAGCAGTACTTC. This sequence encodes CASSLSHRMDGGEQYF.